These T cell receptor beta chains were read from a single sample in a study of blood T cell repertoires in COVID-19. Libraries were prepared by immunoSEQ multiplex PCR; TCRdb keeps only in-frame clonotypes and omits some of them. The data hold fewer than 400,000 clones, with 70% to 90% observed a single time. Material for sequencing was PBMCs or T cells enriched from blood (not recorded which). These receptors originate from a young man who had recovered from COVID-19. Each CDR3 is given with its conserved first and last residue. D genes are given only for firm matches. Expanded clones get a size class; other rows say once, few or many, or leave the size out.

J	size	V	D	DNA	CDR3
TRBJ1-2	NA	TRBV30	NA	TGTGCCTATCTAGGCTATGGCTACACCTTC	CAYLGYGYTF
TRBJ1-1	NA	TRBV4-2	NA	TGTGCCAGCAGCCAAGACATAATAGTCGAGAACACTGAAGCTTTCTTT	CASSQDIIVENTEAFF
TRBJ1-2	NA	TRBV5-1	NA	TGCGCCAGCAGCGTGGGCCCCCCGGGACAACTAGATTATGGCTACACCTTC	CASSVGPPGQLDYGYTF
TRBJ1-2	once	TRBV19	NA	TGTGCCAGTAGTATGAATCCCCGGACAAATTATGGCTACACCTTC	CASSMNPRTNYGYTF
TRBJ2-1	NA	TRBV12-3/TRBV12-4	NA	TGTGCCAGCACCATGACAGTGGTTGAGCAGTTCTTC	CASTMTVVEQFF
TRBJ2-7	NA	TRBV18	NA	TGTGCCAGCTCACCAGGAGTACAGGACGGCGAGCAGTACTTC	CASSPGVQDGEQYF
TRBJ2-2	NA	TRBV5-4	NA	TGTGCCAGCAGCTTGGTGGGGGCCGGGACCGGGGAGCTGTTTTTT	CASSLVGAGTGELFF
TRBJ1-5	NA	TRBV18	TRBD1	TGTGCCAGCTCACGACAGGGCGGCAATCAGCCCCAGCATTTT	CASSRQGGNQPQHF
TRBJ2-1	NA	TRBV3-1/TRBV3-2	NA	TGTGCCAGCAGCCAAGATCTGGCAGGTGTATCCTACAATGAGCAGTTCTTC	CASSQDLAGVSYNEQFF
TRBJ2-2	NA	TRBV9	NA	TGTGCCAGCAGCGTCTCCAGTTACAACACCGGGGAGCTGTTTTTT	CASSVSSYNTGELFF
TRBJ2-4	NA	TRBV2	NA	TGTGCCAGCAGTGACGCTGGGGCCGAATACACCATTCAGTACTTC	CASSDAGAEYTIQYF
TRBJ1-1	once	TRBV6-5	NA	TGTGCCAGCAGTTACTGGGCAGGGCATAAGAACACTGAAGCTTTCTTT	CASSYWAGHKNTEAFF
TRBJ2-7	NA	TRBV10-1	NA	TGCGCCAGGATCAGGGGCACGGCGATCTACGAGCAGTACTTC	CARIRGTAIYEQYF
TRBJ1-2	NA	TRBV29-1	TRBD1	TGCAGCGCCCGAGGGCAGGGGGCAATCAACTATGGCTACACCTTC	CSARGQGAINYGYTF
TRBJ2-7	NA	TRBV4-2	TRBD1	TGTGCCAGCAGCCATGACTCCGGGACAGCGACCTACGAGCAGTACTTC	CASSHDSGTATYEQYF